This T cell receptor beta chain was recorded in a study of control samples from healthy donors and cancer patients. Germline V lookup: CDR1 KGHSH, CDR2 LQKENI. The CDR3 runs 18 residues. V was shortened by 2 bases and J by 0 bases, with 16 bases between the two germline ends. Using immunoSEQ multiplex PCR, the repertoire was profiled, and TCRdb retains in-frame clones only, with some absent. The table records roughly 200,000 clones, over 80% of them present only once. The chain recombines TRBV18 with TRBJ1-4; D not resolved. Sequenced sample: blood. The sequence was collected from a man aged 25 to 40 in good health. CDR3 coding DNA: TGTGCCAGCTCACCAAATCCTCTTTCAAGTACAACTAATGAAAAACTGTTTTTT. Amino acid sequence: CASSPNPLSSTTNEKLFF.